The rows below give T cell receptor beta chains drawn from one sample of a study of blood T cell repertoires in COVID-19. The protocol was immunoSEQ multiplex PCR, while the TCRdb copy is restricted to in-frame clones and leaves out a portion. The sample records approximately 60,000 clones, about 93% being singletons. The specimen sequenced was peripheral blood. Every receptor here comes from a man between 65 and 79 years old with active COVID-19. Each CDR3 is given with its conserved first and last residue. The D gene is left open where the match is weak. Clone size appears in some rows only: once, few, many, or a class for an expanded clone.

CDR3 length,J gene,D gene,clone size,V gene,CDR3 DNA,CDR3 protein
16,TRBJ1-5,-,-,TRBV19,TGTGCCAGTAGAAAGGGGGGAGGGATTAACAATCAGCCCCAGCATTTT,CASRKGGGINNQPQHF
18,TRBJ1-1,TRBD1,-,TRBV5-5,TGTGCCAGCAGCATAGATCCTGGACAGGGGAGAGCGAACACTGAAGCTTTCTTT,CASSIDPGQGRANTEAFF
15,TRBJ2-1,-,-,TRBV10-3,TGTGCCATCAGTGACGACAAAAGCTCCTACAATGAGCAGTTCTTC,CAISDDKSSYNEQFF
12,TRBJ1-2,-,-,TRBV6-4,TGTGCCAGCAGTGACATTGACAGTAGAGAGACCTTC,CASSDIDSRETF
14,TRBJ1-6,-,once,TRBV27,TGTGCCAGCAGGACACCCTTAGGGGAATCACCCCTCCACTTT,CASRTPLGESPLHF
15,TRBJ1-1,-,few,TRBV2,TGTGCCAGCAGCGCCCGAGACAGGTTCAACACTGAAGCTTTCTTT,CASSARDRFNTEAFF
14,TRBJ1-2,-,-,TRBV4-1,TGCGCCAGCAGCCAAGTGGTAGGGGACTATGGCTACACCTTC,CASSQVVGDYGYTF
15,TRBJ2-5,-,-,TRBV3-1/TRBV3-2,TGTGCCAGCAGCCAAGATGGGCGGGTACAAGAGACCCAGTACTTC,CASSQDGRVQETQYF
12,TRBJ1-2,-,-,TRBV3-1/TRBV3-2,TGTGCCAGCAGCCAAGATCAGGGAAGCTACACCTTC,CASSQDQGSYTF
18,TRBJ2-3,TRBD2,-,TRBV27,TGTGCCAGCAGTTTCCCCCAACTAGCGGGACTTAGCACAGATACGCAGTATTTT,CASSFPQLAGLSTDTQYF
15,TRBJ2-1,-,once,TRBV21-1,TGTGCCAGCAGCGCGTGGGGGGGAATAGTCAATGAGCAGTTCTTC,CASSAWGGIVNEQFF
20,TRBJ2-1,TRBD2,-,TRBV27,TGTGCCAGCAGTTCCCCAAGGACTAGCGGGGGATTGAGCTCCTACAATGAGCAGTTCTTC,CASSSPRTSGGLSSYNEQFF
13,TRBJ2-7,-,once,TRBV6-6,TGTGCCAGCACCCCGGACACTGCCTACGAGCAGTACTTC,CASTPDTAYEQYF
13,TRBJ2-1,-,-,TRBV3-1/TRBV3-2,TGTGCCAGCAGGGTGGACTCCCGGAATGAGCAGTTCTTC,CASRVDSRNEQFF
14,TRBJ1-5,-,-,TRBV19,TGTGCCAGTAGCCCAAAGCCAGGGGCTCTGCCCCAGCATTTT,CASSPKPGALPQHF
15,TRBJ2-1,TRBD1,-,TRBV7-2,TGTGCCAGCAGCTTACAAGGGGGCCTTAACAATGAGCAGTTCTTC,CASSLQGGLNNEQFF
15,TRBJ2-5,-,-,TRBV3-1/TRBV3-2,TGTGCCAGCAGCCAAGCCCTAGATCGACAAGAGACCCAGTACTTC,CASSQALDRQETQYF
14,TRBJ2-1,-,once,TRBV7-2,TGTGCCAGCAGCTCAAGCGGCTCCTACAATGAGCAGTTCTTC,CASSSSGSYNEQFF
15,TRBJ1-2,-,-,TRBV10-3,TGTGCCATCAGTGAGTCGAGTCTTGCTAACTATGGCTACACCTTC,CAISESSLANYGYTF
15,TRBJ2-3,TRBD1,-,TRBV2,TGTGCCAGCAGCGGGACAGGGACTAGCACAGATACGCAGTATTTT,CASSGTGTSTDTQYF
16,TRBJ2-1,TRBD1,-,TRBV4-2,TGTGCCAGCAGCCAAGATCGACAGGGGGCGGTCAATGAGCAGTTCTTC,CASSQDRQGAVNEQFF
18,TRBJ2-6,-,-,TRBV6-2/TRBV6-3,TGTGCCAGCAGTTACGTTGACAGCAGCTCCTCTGGGGCCAACGTCCTGACTTTC,CASSYVDSSSSGANVLTF
15,TRBJ1-5,-,-,TRBV6-5,TGTGCCAGCAGTTCCGGGACAAATAGCAATCAGCCCCAGCATTTT,CASSSGTNSNQPQHF
17,TRBJ2-7,TRBD2,-,TRBV19,TGTGCCAGTAGTATGGCAGCGGGGGGAGCCGACTCCTACGAGCAGTACTTC,CASSMAAGGADSYEQYF
15,TRBJ2-5,-,-,TRBV21-1,TGTGCCAGCAGCAGAAAACAGGGAAACGGAGAGACCCAGTACTTC,CASSRKQGNGETQYF
16,TRBJ2-1,TRBD1,-,TRBV14,TGTGCCAGCAGCCACTCGCCGGGACAGGGCTTGGGAGAGCAGTTCTTC,CASSHSPGQGLGEQFF
13,TRBJ2-7,-,-,TRBV7-9,TGTGCCAGCAGCTCCAACCAGGGATTCGAGCAGTACTTC,CASSSNQGFEQYF
14,TRBJ1-5,-,once,TRBV7-2,TGTGCCAGCAGCCCTAATGGTCGGAATCAGCCCCAGCATTTT,CASSPNGRNQPQHF
13,TRBJ2-7,-,once,TRBV5-4,TGTGCCAGCAGCTTGCCCTCCGGGGTTGAGCAGTACTTC,CASSLPSGVEQYF
13,TRBJ1-5,TRBD1,-,TRBV12-3/TRBV12-4,TGTGCCAGCAACGGACAGGGACATCAGCCCCAGCATTTT,CASNGQGHQPQHF
16,TRBJ2-5,-,-,TRBV4-1,TGCGCCAGCAGCCAAGAAGGTTACGGGGGGCTGGGGACCCAGTACTTC,CASSQEGYGGLGTQYF
16,TRBJ2-7,TRBD2,-,TRBV4-1,TGCGCCAGCAGCCAAGGGCGGACTAGCCCCAGTAACGAGCAGTACTTC,CASSQGRTSPSNEQYF
15,TRBJ1-2,-,-,TRBV7-8,TGTGCCAGCAGCTCCCGCGGGGTAAACTTCTATGGCTACACCTTC,CASSSRGVNFYGYTF
17,TRBJ2-3,TRBD2,-,TRBV6-1,TGTGCCAGCAGTGAAGCGCTCAGCGGGGTTACCACAGATACGCAGTATTTT,CASSEALSGVTTDTQYF
14,TRBJ2-5,TRBD2,-,TRBV7-6,TGTGCCAGCAGCTGGACTAGCGGGGGTGAGACCCAGTACTTC,CASSWTSGGETQYF
19,TRBJ2-3,TRBD2,-,TRBV10-2,TGCGCCAGCAGTGCTCGGCTAGCGGGGGGTCCCTATAGCACAGATACGCAGTATTTT,CASSARLAGGPYSTDTQYF
14,TRBJ2-7,-,-,TRBV9,TGTGCCAGCAGCGTATCGGGGACAACCTACGAGCAGTACTTC,CASSVSGTTYEQYF
15,TRBJ2-5,-,-,TRBV3-1/TRBV3-2,TGTGCCAGCAGCCAAGATGGGCTACTCCAAGAGACCCAGTACTTC,CASSQDGLLQETQYF
13,TRBJ2-1,-,few,TRBV6-5,TGTGCCAGCAGTTACGACATTGACAATGAGCAGTTCTTC,CASSYDIDNEQFF
15,TRBJ2-3,TRBD2,-,TRBV27,TGTGCCAGCAGTTATGGAGCGGGGGGCCCCAGGACGCAGTATTTT,CASSYGAGGPRTQYF